This TCR beta chain was sequenced during a study of cytomegalovirus exposure and HLA in healthy donors. Study-wide results and limits: High sensitivity and specificity were reportedly achieved when the classifier diagnosed cytomegalovirus status.

Clones were read by immunoSEQ multiplex PCR, and TCRdb kept only the in-frame ones, dropping some. Here the sample spans 250,000 to 300,000 clones, around 90% being singletons. As for this clone: The antigen remains undetermined.

Germline values: CDR1 MDHEN, CDR2 SYDVKM. This CDR3 region has 16 residues. The V end was cut by 4 bases, the J end by 4 bases, with 19 bases between. The sequencing sample was made of PBMCs. This sequence was found in a woman under 30 in good health and CMV-seronegative. V and J are TRBV28 and TRBJ1-2; maybe TRBD1 (6 bases). The chain's CDR3 is CASSSSLWTATYGYTF. The CDR3, as DNA: TGTGCCAGCAGTTCGTCCTTATGGACAGCGACCTATGGCTACACCTTC.